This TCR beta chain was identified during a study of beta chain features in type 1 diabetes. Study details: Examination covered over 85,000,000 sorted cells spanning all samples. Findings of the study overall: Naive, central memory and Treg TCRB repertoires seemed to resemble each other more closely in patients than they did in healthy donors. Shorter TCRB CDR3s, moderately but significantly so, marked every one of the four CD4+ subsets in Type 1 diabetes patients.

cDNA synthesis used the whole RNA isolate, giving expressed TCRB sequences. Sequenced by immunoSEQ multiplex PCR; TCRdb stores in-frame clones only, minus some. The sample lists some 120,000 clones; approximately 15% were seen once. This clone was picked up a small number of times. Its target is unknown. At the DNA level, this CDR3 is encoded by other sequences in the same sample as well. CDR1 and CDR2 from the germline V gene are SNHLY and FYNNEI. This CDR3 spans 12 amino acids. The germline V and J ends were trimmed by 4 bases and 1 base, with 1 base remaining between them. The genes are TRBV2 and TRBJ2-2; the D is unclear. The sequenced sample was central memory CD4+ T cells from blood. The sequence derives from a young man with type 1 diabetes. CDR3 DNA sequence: TGTGCCAGCAGTGTGAACACCGGGGAGCTGTTTTTT. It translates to CASSVNTGELFF.